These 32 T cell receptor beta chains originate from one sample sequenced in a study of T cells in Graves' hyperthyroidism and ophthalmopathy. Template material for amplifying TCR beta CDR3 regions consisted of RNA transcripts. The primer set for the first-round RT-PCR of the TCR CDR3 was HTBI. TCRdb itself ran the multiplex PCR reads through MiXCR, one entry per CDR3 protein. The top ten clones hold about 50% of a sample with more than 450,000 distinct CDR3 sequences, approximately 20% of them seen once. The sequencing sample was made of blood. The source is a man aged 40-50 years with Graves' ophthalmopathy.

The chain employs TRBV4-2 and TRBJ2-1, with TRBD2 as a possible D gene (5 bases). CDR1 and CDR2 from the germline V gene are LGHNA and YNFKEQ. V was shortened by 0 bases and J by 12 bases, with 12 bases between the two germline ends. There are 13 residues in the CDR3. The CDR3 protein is CASSQDVSGMQFF. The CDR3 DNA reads TGTGCCAGCAGCCAAGATGTTTCGGGGATGCAGTTCTTC.

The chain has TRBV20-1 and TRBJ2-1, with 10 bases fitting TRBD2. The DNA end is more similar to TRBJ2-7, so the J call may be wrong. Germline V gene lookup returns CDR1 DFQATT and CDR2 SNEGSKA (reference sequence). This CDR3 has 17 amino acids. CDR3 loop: CSARDVASGSASAEQYF. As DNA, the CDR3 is TGCAGTGCTAGAGATGTCGCTAGCGGGAGCGCCTCTGCCGAGCAGTACTTC.

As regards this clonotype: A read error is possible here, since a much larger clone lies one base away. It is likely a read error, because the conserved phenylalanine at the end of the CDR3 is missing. This CDR3 is CAGGSYEQYL. CDR3 in DNA: TGTGCCGGCGGCTCCTACGAGCAGTACCTC. The chain links TRBV30 to TRBJ2-7; D is ambiguous. The CDR3 covers 10 residues. The germline CDR1 and CDR2 sequences are GTSNPN and SVGIG (reference sequence). Trimming removed 8 bases at V and 0 bases at J, with 5 bases between.

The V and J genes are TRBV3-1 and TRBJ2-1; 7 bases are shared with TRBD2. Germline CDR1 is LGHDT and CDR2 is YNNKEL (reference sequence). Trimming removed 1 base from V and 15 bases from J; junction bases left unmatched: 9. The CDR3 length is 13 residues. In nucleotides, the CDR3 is TGTGCCAGCAGCCAAGTAAATGAGCGGGGCGCGTTCTTC. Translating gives CASSQVNERGAFF.

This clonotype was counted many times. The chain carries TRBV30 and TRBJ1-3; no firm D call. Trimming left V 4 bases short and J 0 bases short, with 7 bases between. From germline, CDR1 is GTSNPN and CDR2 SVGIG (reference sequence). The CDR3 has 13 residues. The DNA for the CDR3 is TGTGCCTGGAATGAAATCTCTGGAAACACCATATATTTT. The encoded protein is CAWNEISGNTIYF.

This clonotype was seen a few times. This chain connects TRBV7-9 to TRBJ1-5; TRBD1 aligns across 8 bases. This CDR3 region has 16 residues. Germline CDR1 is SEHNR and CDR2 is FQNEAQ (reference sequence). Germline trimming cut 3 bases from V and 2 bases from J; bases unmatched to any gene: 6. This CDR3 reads CASSLGAGGGNQPQHF. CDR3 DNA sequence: TGTGCCAGCAGCTTGGGTGCAGGGGGCGGCAATCAGCCCCAGCATTTT.

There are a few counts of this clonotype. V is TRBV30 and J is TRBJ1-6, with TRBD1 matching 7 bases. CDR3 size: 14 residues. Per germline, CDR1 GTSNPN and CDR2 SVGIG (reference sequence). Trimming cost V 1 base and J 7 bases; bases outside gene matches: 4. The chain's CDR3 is CAWSGDSLNSPLHF. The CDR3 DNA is TGTGCCTGGAGTGGGGACAGTCTCAATTCACCCCTCCACTTT. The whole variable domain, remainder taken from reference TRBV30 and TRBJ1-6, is SQTIHQWPATLVQPVGSPLSLECTVEGTSNPNLYWYRQAAGRGLQLLFYSVGIGQISSEVPQNLSASRPQDRQFILSSKKLLLSDSGFYLCAWSGDSLNSPLHFGNGTRLTVT.

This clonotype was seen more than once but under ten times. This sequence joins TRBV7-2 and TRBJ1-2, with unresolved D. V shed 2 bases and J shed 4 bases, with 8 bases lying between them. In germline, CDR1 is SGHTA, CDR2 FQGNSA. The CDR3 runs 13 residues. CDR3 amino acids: CASSLIGSYGYTF. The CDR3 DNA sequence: TGTGCCAGCAGCTTAATCGGAAGCTATGGCTACACCTTC.

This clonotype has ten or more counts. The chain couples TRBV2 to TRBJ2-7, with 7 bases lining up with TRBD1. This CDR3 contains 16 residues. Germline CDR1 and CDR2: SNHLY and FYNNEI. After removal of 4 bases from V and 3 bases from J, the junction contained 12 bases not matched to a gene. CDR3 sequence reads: CASSGDRMLLFYEQYF. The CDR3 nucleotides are TGTGCCAGCAGTGGGGACAGAATGTTGTTGTTCTACGAGCAGTACTTC.

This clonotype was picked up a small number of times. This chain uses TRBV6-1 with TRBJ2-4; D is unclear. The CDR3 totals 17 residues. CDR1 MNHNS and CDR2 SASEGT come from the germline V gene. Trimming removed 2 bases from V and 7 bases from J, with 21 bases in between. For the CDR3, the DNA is TGTGCCAGCAGTGAAATCGGTCCAAATCCCCTGTCGAACATTCAGTACTTC. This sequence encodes CASSEIGPNPLSNIQYF.

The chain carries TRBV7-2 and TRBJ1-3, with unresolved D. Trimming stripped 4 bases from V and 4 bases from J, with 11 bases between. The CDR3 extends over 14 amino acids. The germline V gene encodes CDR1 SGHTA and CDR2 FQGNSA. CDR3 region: CASSYLEAGNTIYF. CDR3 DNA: TGTGCCAGCAGCTATTTAGAAGCCGGAAACACCATATATTTT.

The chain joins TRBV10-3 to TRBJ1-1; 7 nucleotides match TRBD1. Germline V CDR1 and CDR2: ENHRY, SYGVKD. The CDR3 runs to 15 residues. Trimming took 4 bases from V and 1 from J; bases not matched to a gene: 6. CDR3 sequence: CAISARGDRNTEAFF. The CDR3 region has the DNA TGTGCCATCAGTGCACGAGGGGACAGGAACACTGAAGCTTTCTTT.

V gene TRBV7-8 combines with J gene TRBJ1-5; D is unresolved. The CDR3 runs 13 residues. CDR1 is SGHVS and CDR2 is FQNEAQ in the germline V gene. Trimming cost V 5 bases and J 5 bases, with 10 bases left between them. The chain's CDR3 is CASSPGIHQPQHF. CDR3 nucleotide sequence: TGTGCCAGCAGCCCCGGGATCCATCAGCCCCAGCATTTT.

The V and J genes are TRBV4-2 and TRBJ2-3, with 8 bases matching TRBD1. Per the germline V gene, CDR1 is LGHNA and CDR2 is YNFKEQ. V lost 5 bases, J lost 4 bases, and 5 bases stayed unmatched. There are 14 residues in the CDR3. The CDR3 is CASSVRTGPDTQYF. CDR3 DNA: TGTGCCAGCAGCGTCCGGACAGGGCCAGATACGCAGTATTTT.

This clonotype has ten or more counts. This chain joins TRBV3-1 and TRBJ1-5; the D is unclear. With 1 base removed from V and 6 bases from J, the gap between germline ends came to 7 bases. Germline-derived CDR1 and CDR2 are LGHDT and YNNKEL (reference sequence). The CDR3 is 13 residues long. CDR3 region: CASSQGTGQPQHF. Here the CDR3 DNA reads TGTGCCAGCAGCCAAGGGACGGGTCAGCCCCAGCATTTT. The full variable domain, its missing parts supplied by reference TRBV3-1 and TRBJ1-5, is DTAVSQTPKYLVTQMGNDKSIKCEQNLGHDTMYWYKQDSKKFLKIMFSYNNKELIINETVPNRFSPKSPDKAHLNLHINSLELGDSAVYFCASSQGTGQPQHFGDGTRLSIL.

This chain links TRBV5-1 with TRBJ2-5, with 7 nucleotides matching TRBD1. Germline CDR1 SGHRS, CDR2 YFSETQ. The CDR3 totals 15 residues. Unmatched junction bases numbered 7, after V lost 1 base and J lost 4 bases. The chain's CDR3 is CASSLTGTAPETQYF. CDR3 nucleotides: TGCGCCAGCAGCTTGACAGGGACAGCCCCAGAGACCCAGTACTTC. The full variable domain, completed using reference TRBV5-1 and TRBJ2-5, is KAGVTQTPRYLIKTRGQQVTLSCSPISGHRSVSWYQQTPGQGLQFLFEYFSETQRNKGNFPGRFSGRQFSNSRSEMNVSTLELGDSALYLCASSLTGTAPETQYFGPGTRLLVL.

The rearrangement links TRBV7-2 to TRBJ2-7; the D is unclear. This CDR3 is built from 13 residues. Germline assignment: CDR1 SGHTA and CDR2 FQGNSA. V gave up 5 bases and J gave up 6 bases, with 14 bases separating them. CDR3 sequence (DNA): TGTGCCAGCAGCCGAGATTTCGGTCCCGAGCAGTACTTC. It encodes CASSRDFGPEQYF.

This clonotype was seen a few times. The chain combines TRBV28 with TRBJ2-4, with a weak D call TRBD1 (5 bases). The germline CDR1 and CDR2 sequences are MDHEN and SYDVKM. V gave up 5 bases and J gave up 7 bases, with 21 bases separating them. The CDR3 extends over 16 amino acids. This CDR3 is CASSHAGEGVGNIQYF. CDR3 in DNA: TGTGCCAGCAGTCACGCAGGAGAAGGGGTCGGCAACATTCAGTACTTC.

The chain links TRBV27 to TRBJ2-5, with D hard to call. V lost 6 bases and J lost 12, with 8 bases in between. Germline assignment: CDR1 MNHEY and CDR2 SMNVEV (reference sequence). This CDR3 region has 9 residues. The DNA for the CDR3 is TGTGCCAGCAGCCATCCTAAGTACTTC. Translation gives CASSHPKYF.

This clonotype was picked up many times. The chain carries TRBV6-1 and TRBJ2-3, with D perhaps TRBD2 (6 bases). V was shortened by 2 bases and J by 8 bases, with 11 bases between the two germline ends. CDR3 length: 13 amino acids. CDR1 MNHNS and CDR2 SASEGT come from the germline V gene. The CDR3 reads CASSEWGRSTQYF. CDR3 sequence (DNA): TGTGCCAGCAGTGAATGGGGGAGGTCTACGCAGTATTTT.

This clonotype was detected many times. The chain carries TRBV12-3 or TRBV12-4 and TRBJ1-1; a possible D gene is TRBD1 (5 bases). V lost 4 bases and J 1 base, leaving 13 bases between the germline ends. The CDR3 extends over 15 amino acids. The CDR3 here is CASSSPKTGNTEAFF. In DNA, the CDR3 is TGTGCCAGCAGTTCCCCTAAAACAGGGAACACTGAAGCTTTCTTT.

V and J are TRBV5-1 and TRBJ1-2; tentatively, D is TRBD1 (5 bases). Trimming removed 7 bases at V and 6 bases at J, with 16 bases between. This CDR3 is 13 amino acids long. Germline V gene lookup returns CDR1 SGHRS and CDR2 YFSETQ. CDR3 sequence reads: CASGGSGEHGYTF. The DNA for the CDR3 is TGCGCCAGCGGGGGTTCGGGGGAGCATGGCTACACCTTC.

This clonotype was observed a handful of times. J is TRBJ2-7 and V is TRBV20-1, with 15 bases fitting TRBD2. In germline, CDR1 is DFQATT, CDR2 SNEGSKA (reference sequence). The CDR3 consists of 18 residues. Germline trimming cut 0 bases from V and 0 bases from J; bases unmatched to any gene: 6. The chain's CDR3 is CSARDVGLAGGISYEQYF. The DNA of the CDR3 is TGCAGTGCTAGAGATGTTGGACTAGCGGGAGGGATCTCCTACGAGCAGTACTTC.

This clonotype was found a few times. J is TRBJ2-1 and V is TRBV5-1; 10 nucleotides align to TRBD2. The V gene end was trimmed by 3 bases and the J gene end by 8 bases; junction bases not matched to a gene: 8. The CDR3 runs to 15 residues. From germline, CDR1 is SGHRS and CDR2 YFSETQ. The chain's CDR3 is CASSSASGRGHEQFF. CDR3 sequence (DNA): TGCGCCAGCAGCTCCGCTAGCGGGAGAGGGCATGAGCAGTTCTTC.

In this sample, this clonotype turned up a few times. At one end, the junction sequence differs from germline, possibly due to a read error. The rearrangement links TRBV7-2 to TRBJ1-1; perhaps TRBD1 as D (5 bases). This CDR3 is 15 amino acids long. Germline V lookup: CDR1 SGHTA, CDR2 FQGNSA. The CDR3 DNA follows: TGTGCCAGCAGCGGGCAGGTAGGGACGAACACTGGAGCTTTCTTT. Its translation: CASSGQVGTNTGAFF.

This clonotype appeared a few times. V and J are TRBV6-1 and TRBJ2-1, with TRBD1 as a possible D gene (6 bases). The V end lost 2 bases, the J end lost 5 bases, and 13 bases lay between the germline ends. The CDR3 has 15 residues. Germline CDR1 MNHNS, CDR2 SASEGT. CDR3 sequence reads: CASSEWQGKNNEQFF. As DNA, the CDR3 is TGTGCCAGCAGTGAATGGCAGGGGAAAAACAATGAGCAGTTCTTC.

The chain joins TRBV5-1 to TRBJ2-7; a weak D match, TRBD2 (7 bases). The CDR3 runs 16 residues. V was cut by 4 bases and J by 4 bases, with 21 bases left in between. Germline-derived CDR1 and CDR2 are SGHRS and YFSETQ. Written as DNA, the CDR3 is TGCGCCAGCAGCAACTTCTTAGGAGGGGGGGGGTACGAGCAGTACTTC. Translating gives CASSNFLGGGGYEQYF. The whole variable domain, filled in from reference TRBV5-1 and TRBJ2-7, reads KAGVTQTPRYLIKTRGQQVTLSCSPISGHRSVSWYQQTPGQGLQFLFEYFSETQRNKGNFPGRFSGRQFSNSRSEMNVSTLELGDSALYLCASSNFLGGGGYEQYFGPGTRLTVT.

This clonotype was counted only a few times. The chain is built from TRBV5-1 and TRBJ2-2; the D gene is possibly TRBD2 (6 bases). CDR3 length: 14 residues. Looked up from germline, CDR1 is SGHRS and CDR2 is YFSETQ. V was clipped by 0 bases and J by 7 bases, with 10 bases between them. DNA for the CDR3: TGCGCCAGCAGCTTGGCTGGGGAGGACGGGGAGCTGTTTTTT. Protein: CASSLAGEDGELFF.

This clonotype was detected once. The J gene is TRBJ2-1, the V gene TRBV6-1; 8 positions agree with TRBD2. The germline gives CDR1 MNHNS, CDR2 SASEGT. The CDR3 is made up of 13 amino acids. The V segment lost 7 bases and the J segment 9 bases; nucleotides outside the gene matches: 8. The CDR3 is CASTRDGRGEQFF. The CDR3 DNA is TGTGCCAGCACCCGGGACGGGAGGGGTGAGCAGTTCTTC.

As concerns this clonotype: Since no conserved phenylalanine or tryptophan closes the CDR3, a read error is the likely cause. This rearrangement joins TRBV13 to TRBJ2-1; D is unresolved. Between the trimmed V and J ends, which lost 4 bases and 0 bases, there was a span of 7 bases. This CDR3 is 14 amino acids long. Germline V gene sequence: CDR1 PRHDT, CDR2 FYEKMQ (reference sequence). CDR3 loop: CASSYRSSYNEQFL. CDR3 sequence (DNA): TGTGCCAGCAGCTACCGGAGCTCCTACAATGAGCAGTTCCTC.

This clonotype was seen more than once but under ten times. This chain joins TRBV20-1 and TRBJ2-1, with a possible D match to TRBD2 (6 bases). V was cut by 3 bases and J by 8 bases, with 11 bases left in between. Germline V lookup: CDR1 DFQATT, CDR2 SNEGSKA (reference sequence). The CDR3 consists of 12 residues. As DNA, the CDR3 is TGCAGTGCTAGCCTAGCGTTGGATGAGCAGTTCTTC. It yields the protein CSASLALDEQFF.

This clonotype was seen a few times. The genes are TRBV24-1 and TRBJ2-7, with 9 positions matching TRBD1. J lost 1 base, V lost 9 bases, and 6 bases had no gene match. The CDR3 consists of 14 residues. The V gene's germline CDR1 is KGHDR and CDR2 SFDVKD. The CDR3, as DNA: TGTGCCACCTCCGGGACAGGGAAATCCTACGAGCAGTACTTC. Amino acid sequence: CATSGTGKSYEQYF.